Presented here are 3 T cell receptor beta chains from one specimen sequenced in a study of T cell repertoires in cytomegalovirus infection. MiXCR was run by TCRdb on the reads, yielding one entry per CDR3 protein. The sample contains 350,000 to 550,000 distinct CDR3 sequences, approximately 30% of which appear only once. Source material: PBMCs. These receptor sequences come from a human donor in good health (CMV status not recorded). Some clones in this sample may be carry-over from other donors' samples.

In its sample, this clonotype was seen once. This chain uses TRBV4-1 with TRBJ2-7; D is unresolved. This CDR3 contains 14 residues. Germline CDR1 MGHRA, CDR2 YSYEKL. V was pared by 0 bases and J by 4 bases, with 10 bases between. The CDR3 is CASSQESIIYEQYF. CDR3 coding DNA: TGCGCCAGCAGCCAAGAAAGTATCATTTACGAGCAGTACTTC.

The chain couples TRBV5-4 to TRBJ2-2, with D hard to call. This CDR3 is built from 16 residues. The germline CDR1 and CDR2 sequences are SGHNT and YYREEE (reference sequence). The V end lost 2 bases, the J end lost 4 bases, and 15 bases lay between the germline ends. CDR3 bases: TGTGCCAGCAGCTTAACATTCTGGGCGGTCACCGGGGAGCTGTTTTTT. This gives the protein CASSLTFWAVTGELFF.

This clonotype has only a few counts. This sequence joins TRBV2 and TRBJ2-3; D gene unclear. V was cut by 4 bases and J by 3 bases, with 14 bases left in between. CDR3 length equals 15 residues. Germline CDR1 reads SNHLY; CDR2 reads FYNNEI. The CDR3 reads CASSAGQVGTDTQYF. The CDR3 DNA sequence: TGTGCCAGCAGTGCCGGGCAGGTTGGGACAGATACGCAGTATTTT.